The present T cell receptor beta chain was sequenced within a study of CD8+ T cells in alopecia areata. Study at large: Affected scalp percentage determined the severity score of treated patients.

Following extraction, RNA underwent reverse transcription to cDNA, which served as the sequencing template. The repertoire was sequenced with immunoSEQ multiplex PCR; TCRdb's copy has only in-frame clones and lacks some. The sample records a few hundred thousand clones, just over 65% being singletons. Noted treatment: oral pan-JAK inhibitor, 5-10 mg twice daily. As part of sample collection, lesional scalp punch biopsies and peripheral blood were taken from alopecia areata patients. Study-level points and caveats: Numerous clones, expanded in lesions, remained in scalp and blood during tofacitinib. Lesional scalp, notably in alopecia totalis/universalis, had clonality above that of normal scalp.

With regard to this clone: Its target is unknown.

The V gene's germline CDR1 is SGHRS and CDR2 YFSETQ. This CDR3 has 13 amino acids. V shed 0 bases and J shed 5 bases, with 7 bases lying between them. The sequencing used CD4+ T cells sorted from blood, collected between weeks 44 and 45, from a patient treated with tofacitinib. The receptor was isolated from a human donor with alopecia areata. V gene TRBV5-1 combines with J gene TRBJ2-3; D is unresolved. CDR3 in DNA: TGCGCCAGCAGCTTGGACAAACTAGATACGCAGTATTTT. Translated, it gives CASSLDKLDTQYF.